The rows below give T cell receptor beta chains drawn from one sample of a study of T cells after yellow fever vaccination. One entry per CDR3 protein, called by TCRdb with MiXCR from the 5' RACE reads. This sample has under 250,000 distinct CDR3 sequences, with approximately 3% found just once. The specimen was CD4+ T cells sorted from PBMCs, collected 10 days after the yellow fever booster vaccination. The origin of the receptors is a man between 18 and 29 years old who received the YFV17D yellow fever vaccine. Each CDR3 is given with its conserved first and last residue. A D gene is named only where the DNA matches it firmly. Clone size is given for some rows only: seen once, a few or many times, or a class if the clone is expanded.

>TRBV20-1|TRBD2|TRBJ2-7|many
CSARDVVAGAYEQYF
TGCAGTGCTAGAGACGTTGTAGCGGGGGCCTACGAGCAGTACTTC
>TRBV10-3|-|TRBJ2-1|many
CAIRRADNEQFF
TGTGCCATCAGGCGGGCAGACAATGAGCAGTTCTTC
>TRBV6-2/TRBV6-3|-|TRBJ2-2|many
CASSSPRGTGELFF
TGTGCCAGCAGTAGCCCGCGTGGTACCGGGGAGCTGTTTTTT
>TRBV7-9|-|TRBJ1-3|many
CASSLVQGYSGNTIYF
TGTGCCAGCAGCTTAGTACAGGGCTACTCTGGAAACACCATATATTTT
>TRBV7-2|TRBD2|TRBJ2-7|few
CASSSALTSGGYEQYF
TGTGCCAGCAGCTCCGCTCTAACTAGCGGGGGATACGAGCAGTACTTC
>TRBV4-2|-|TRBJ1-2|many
CASSQEGGGYGYTF
TGTGCCAGCAGCCAAGAGGGGGGCGGCTATGGCTACACCTTC
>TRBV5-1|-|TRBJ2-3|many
CASSVAGDTQYF
TGCGCCAGCAGCGTGGCGGGGGATACGCAGTATTTT
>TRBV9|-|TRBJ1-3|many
CASSVFGLGNTIYF
TGTGCCAGCAGCGTCTTCGGGCTCGGAAACACCATATATTTT
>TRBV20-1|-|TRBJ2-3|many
CSAERSTDTQYF
TGCAGTGCTGAAAGGTCCACAGATACGCAGTATTTT
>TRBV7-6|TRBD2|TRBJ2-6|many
CASSPRGGAGANVLTF
TGTGCCAGCAGCCCCCGGGGGGGGGCTGGGGCCAACGTCCTGACTTTC
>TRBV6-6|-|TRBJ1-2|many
CASSSSTEYGYTF
TGTGCCAGCAGTTCGTCGACTGAATATGGCTACACCTTC
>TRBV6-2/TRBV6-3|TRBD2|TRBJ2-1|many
CASKLAGGSRQFF
TGTGCCAGCAAACTAGCGGGGGGATCCCGGCAGTTCTTC
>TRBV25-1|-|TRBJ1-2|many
CASSEQSNYGYTF
TGTGCCAGCAGTGAACAGTCTAACTATGGCTACACCTTC
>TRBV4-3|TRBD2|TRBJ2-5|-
CASSQDHLRGGQETQYF
TGCGCCAGCAGCCAAGATCACCTACGGGGGGGCCAAGAGACCCAGTACTTC
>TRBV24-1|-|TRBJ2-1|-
CATSAPGTGLNGEQFF
TGTGCCACCAGTGCCCCCGGGACGGGCCTTAATGGTGAGCAGTTCTTC
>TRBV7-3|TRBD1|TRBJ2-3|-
CASSSPGQTPWSTDTQYF
TGTGCCAGCAGCTCCCCGGGACAGACCCCGTGGAGCACAGATACGCAGTATTTT
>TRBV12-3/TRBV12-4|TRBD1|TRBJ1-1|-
CASRGTGVFEAFF
TGTGCCAGCAGGGGGACAGGGGTCTTTGAAGCTTTCTTT
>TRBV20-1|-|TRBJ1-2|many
CSAMGGSETAVFGYTF
TGCAGTGCTATGGGGGGGTCGGAAACAGCCGTCTTCGGCTACACCTTC
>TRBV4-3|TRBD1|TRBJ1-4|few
CASSQKQGNEKLFF
TGCGCCAGCAGCCAAAAACAGGGGAATGAAAAACTGTTTTTT
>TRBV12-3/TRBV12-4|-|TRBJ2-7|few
CASSLRQGLYEQYF
TGTGCCAGCAGCCTACGACAGGGACTCTACGAGCAGTACTTC
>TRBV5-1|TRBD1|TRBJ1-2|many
CASSSRGTANYGYTF
TGCGCCAGCAGCTCCAGGGGGACAGCTAACTATGGCTACACCTTC
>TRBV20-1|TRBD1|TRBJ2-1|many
CSARDRDRGYNEQFF
TGCAGTGCTAGAGATCGGGACAGGGGGTACAATGAGCAGTTCTTC
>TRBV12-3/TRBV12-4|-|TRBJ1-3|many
CASTRTAGFGNTIYF
TGTGCCAGCACTCGAACCGCGGGCTTTGGAAACACCATATATTTT
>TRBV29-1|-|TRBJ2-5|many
CSASDSQETQYF
TGCAGCGCTTCGGACAGCCAAGAGACCCAGTACTTC
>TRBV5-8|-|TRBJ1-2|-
CASSVGINYGYTF
TGTGCCAGCAGCGTCGGGATCAACTATGGCTACACCTTC
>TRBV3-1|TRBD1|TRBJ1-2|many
CASSRQGANYGYTF
TGTGCCAGCAGTAGACAGGGGGCTAACTATGGCTACACCTTC
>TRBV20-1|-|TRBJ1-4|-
CSAERSTNEKLFF
TGCAGTGCTGAACGCTCAACTAATGAAAAACTGTTTTTT
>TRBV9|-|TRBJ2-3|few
CASSALPDTQYF
TGTGCCAGCAGCGCCCTACCAGATACGCAGTATTTT
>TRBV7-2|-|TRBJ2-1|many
CASSLVVTDNNEQFF
TGTGCCAGCAGCTTAGTTGTGACAGACAACAATGAGCAGTTCTTC
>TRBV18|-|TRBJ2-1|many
CASSPKRNEQFF
TGTGCCAGCTCCCCAAAGCGGAATGAGCAGTTCTTC
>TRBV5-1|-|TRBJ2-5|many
CASSLVGGETQYF
TGCGCCAGCAGCCTAGTGGGTGGAGAGACCCAGTACTTC